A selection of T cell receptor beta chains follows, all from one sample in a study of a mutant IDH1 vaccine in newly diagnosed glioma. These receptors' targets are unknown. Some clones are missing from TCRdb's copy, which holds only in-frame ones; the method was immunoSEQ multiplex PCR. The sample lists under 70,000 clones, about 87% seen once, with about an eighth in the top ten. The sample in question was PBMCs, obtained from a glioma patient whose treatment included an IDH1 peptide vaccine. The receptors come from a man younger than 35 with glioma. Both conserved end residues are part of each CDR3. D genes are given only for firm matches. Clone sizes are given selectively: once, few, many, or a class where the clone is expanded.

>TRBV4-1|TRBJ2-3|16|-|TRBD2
CASSQVKREGTDTQYF
TGCGCCAGCAGCCAAGTAAAGCGGGAGGGCACAGATACGCAGTATTTT
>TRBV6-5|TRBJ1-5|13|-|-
CASSLGENQPQHF
TGTGCCAGCAGTTTAGGAGAAAATCAGCCCCAGCATTTT
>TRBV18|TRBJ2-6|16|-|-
CASSPLVVSGANVLTF
TGTGCCAGCTCACCCCTTGTTGTCTCTGGGGCCAACGTCCTGACTTTC
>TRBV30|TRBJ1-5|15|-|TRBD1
CAWRAGQGSNQPQHF
TGTGCCTGGAGGGCGGGACAGGGGAGCAATCAGCCCCAGCATTTT
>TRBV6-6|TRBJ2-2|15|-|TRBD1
CASSYTRGRGGELFF
TGTGCCAGCAGTTACACCAGGGGGCGCGGCGGGGAGCTGTTTTTT
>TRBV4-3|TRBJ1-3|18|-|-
CASSQDPQAQSSGNTIYF
TGCGCCAGCAGCCAAGATCCACAGGCCCAATCCTCTGGAAACACCATATATTTT
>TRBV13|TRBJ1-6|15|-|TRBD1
CASSFNGQGNSPLHF
TGTGCCAGCAGCTTCAATGGACAGGGTAATTCACCCCTCCACTTT
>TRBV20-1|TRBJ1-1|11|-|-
CSAAKLYGGFF
TGCAGTGCCGCGAAACTATATGGGGGGTTCTTT
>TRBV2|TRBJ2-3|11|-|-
CASSVTDTQYF
TGTGCCAGCAGTGTGACAGATACGCAGTATTTT
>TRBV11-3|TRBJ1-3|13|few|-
CASSLSSGNTIYF
TGTGCCAGCAGCTTATCTTCTGGAAACACCATATATTTT
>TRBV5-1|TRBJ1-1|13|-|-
CATRVALNTEAFF
TGCGCCACCAGGGTGGCTCTAAACACTGAAGCTTTCTTT
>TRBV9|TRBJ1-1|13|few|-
CASSVEVGTEAFF
TGTGCCAGCAGCGTAGAAGTGGGCACTGAAGCTTTCTTT
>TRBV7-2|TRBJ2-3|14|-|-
CASSWAPSTDTQYF
TGTGCCAGCAGCTGGGCACCTAGCACAGATACGCAGTATTTT
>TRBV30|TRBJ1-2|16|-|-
CAWKPHPGPGVGGYTF
TGTGCCTGGAAACCGCACCCTGGACCAGGGGTGGGGGGCTACACCTTC
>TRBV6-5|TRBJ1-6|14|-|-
CASSYRQLETPLHF
TGTGCCAGCAGTTACAGGCAGCTGGAAACACCCCTCCACTTT
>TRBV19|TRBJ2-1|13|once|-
CASSIGDYNEQFF
TGTGCCAGTAGTATTGGCGATTACAATGAGCAGTTCTTC
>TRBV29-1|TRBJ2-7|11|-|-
CSVGQDSRQYF
TGCAGCGTTGGTCAGGACAGCCGGCAGTACTTC
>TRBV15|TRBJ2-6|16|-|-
CATSRVELSGANVLTF
TGTGCCACCAGCAGAGTCGAACTCTCTGGGGCCAACGTCCTGACTTTC
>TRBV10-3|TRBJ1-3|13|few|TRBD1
CAIRDSSGNTIYF
TGTGCCATCCGGGACAGCTCTGGAAACACCATATATTTT
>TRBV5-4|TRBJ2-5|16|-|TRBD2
CASSLGASGFQETQYF
TGTGCCAGCAGCTTAGGGGCTAGCGGATTCCAAGAGACCCAGTACTTC
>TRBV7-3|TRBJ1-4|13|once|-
CASSLGVNEKLFF
TGTGCCAGCAGCCTGGGGGTTAATGAAAAACTGTTTTTT
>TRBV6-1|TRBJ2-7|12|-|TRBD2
CASTAGVREQYF
TGTGCCAGCACTGCGGGAGTAAGAGAGCAGTACTTC
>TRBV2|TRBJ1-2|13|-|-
CASSTATNYGYTF
TGTGCCAGCAGTACAGCAACTAACTATGGCTACACCTTC
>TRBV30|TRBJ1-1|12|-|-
CAWSVRGSQAFF
TGTGCCTGGAGTGTACGAGGCAGTCAAGCTTTCTTT
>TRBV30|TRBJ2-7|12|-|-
CACLRVAYEQYF
TGTGCCTGTCTCAGGGTTGCCTACGAGCAGTACTTC
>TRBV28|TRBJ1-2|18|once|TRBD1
CASSLWGEGAQYIYGYTF
TGTGCCAGCAGTTTGTGGGGGGAGGGGGCGCAATATATCTATGGCTACACCTTC
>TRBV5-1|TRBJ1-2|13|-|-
CASSPGGNYGYTF
TGCGCCAGCAGTCCCGGGGGAAACTATGGCTACACCTTC
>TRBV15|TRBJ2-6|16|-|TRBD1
CATSVRQGSGANVLTF
TGTGCCACCAGCGTCCGACAGGGATCTGGGGCCAACGTCCTGACTTTC
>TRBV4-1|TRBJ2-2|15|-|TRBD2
CASSASGANTGELFF
TGCGCCAGCAGCGCTAGCGGGGCAAACACCGGGGAGCTGTTTTTT
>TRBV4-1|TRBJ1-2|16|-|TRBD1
CASSQDTAGGSYGYTF
TGCGCCAGCAGCCAAGATACGGCAGGGGGCTCCTATGGCTACACCTTC
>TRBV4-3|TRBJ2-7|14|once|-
CASSRDRLRYEQYF
TGCGCCAGCAGTCGCGACAGACTTCGCTACGAGCAGTACTTC
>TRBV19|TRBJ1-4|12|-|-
CASKVHNEKLFF
TGTGCCAGTAAGGTTCACAATGAAAAACTGTTTTTT
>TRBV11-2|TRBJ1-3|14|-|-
CASSLRGPRNTIYF
TGTGCCAGCAGCTTACGGGGGCCAAGAAACACCATATATTTT
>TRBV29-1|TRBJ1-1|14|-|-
CSVDQKGMNTEAFF
TGCAGCGTTGACCAGAAGGGGATGAACACTGAAGCTTTCTTT
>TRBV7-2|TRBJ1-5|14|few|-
CASSRMGSNQPQHF
TGTGCCAGCAGCCGGATGGGGAGCAATCAGCCCCAGCATTTT
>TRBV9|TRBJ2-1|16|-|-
CASSVGGEITYNEQFF
TGTGCCAGCAGCGTAGGGGGGGAGATCACCTACAATGAGCAGTTCTTC
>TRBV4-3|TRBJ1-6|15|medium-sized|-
CASSQVADYNSPLHF
TGCGCCAGCAGCCAAGTGGCGGATTACAATTCACCCCTCCACTTT
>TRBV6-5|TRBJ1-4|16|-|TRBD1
CASSYFTGTGQEKLFF
TGTGCCAGCAGTTACTTTACCGGGACAGGGCAAGAAAAACTGTTTTTT
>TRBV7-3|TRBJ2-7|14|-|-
CASSPRAGSYEQYF
TGTGCCAGCAGCCCGAGAGCGGGTTCCTACGAGCAGTACTTC
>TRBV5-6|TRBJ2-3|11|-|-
CASSLTDTQYF
TGTGCCAGCAGCTTGACAGATACGCAGTATTTT
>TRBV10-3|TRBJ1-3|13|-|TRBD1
CAIRDRDGNTIYF
TGTGCCATCAGGGACAGGGACGGAAACACCATATATTTT
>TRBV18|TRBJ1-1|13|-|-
CASSPAWNTEAFF
TGTGCCAGCTCACCAGCGTGGAACACTGAAGCTTTCTTT
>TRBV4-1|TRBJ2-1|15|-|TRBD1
CASSAHRGLENEQFF
TGCGCCAGCAGCGCGCACAGGGGGCTGGAGAATGAGCAGTTCTTC
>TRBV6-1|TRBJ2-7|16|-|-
CASSEARGIRSYEQYF
TGTGCCAGCAGTGAAGCGAGGGGTATTCGGTCCTACGAGCAGTACTTC
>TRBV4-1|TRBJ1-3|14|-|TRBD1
CASSQGTGTNTIYF
TGCGCCAGCAGCCAAGGGACAGGGACAAACACCATATATTTT
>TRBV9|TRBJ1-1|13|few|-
CASSVAGNTEAFF
TGTGCCAGCAGCGTAGCAGGGAACACTGAAGCTTTCTTT
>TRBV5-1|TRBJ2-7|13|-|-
CASSLQGNGEQYF
TGCGCCAGCAGCCTACAGGGTAACGGCGAGCAGTACTTC
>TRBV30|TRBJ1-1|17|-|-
CAWKIYGSPRRGTEAFF
TGTGCCTGGAAAATCTATGGGTCTCCCCGGAGGGGCACTGAAGCTTTCTTT
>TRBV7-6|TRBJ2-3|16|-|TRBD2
CASSPGMRGGTDTQYF
TGTGCCAGCAGCCCTGGGATGCGGGGGGGCACAGATACGCAGTATTTT
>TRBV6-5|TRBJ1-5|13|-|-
CASSYYSNQPQHF
TGTGCCAGCAGTTACTATAGCAATCAGCCCCAGCATTTT
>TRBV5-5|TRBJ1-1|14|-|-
CASSAVRTATEAFF
TGTGCCAGCAGCGCGGTGAGGACTGCCACTGAAGCTTTCTTT
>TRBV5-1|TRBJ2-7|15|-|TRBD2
CASSETGLVPYEQYF
TGCGCCAGCAGCGAAACGGGACTAGTGCCCTACGAGCAGTACTTC
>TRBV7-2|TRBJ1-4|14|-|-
CASSLAGTNEKLFF
TGTGCCAGCAGCTTAGCGGGAACAAATGAAAAACTGTTTTTT
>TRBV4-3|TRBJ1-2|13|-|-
CASSLDRLYGYTF
TGCGCCAGCAGCCTTGACAGGCTTTATGGCTACACCTTC
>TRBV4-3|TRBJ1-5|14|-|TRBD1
CASSLGQGSQPQHF
TGCGCCAGCAGCCTAGGACAGGGCTCCCAGCCCCAGCATTTT
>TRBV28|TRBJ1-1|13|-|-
CASSSRVTTEAFF
TGTGCCAGCAGTTCCAGGGTTACCACTGAAGCTTTCTTT
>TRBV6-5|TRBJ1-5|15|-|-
CASSYSAGLEWPQHF
TGTGCCAGCAGTTACTCGGCGGGCCTGGAATGGCCCCAGCATTTT